A selection of T cell receptor beta chains follows, all from one sample in a study of T cell responses to AZD1222 COVID-19 vaccine. Generated by immunoSEQ multiplex PCR, the TCRdb table keeps only in-frame clones and is missing some. This sample yields roughly 160,000 clones, of which about 91% are seen a single time; around 4.6% belongs to the top ten. This specimen consisted of peripheral blood, obtained on day 0 of MenACWY control vaccination. The origin of the receptors is an adult in good health. The CDR3 runs from the conserved cysteine through the conserved F or W. D genes are given only for firm matches. Not every row has a clone size; where given, it reads once, few, many or a size class.

-	13	TRBV2	-	TRBJ1-1	CASRKDRNTEAFF	TGTGCCAGCAGAAAAGACAGGAACACTGAAGCTTTCTTT
-	15	TRBV19	-	TRBJ1-2	CASSTNRASPEGYTF	TGTGCCAGTAGCACAAATCGGGCCTCCCCGGAGGGCTACACCTTC
-	13	TRBV25-1	-	TRBJ1-4	CASRGRVVEKLFF	TGTGCCAGCAGGGGACGGGTGGTTGAAAAACTGTTTTTT
few	13	TRBV12-3/TRBV12-4	TRBD1	TRBJ1-2	CASRRGQNDGYTF	TGTGCCAGCCGAAGGGGGCAGAATGATGGCTACACCTTC
-	15	TRBV4-3	-	TRBJ2-1	CASSQDQGSDNEQFF	TGCGCCAGCAGCCAAGATCAGGGCTCGGACAATGAGCAGTTCTTC
-	16	TRBV6-5	TRBD2	TRBJ2-3	CASSYGREMVADTQYF	TGTGCCAGCAGTTACGGGCGGGAGATGGTGGCAGATACGCAGTATTTT
-	15	TRBV28	-	TRBJ1-3	CASSPMDIPGNTIYF	TGTGCCAGCAGTCCAATGGACATACCTGGAAACACCATATATTTT
once	18	TRBV15	TRBD1	TRBJ1-1	CATSPLGTVNVMNTEAFF	TGTGCCACCAGCCCACTAGGGACAGTTAACGTTATGAACACTGAAGCTTTCTTT
-	13	TRBV28	-	TRBJ2-7	CASAWGGRWEQYF	TGTGCCAGCGCCTGGGGGGGGCGCTGGGAGCAGTACTTC
-	14	TRBV4-3	-	TRBJ2-6	CASSQADGANVLTF	TGCGCCAGCAGCCAAGCGGATGGGGCCAACGTCCTGACTTTC
-	14	TRBV29-1	-	TRBJ2-2	CSAGGSGSPVELFF	TGCAGCGCCGGAGGGAGCGGAAGTCCCGTGGAGCTGTTTTTT
-	15	TRBV19	-	TRBJ1-2	CASSIGGGIHYGYTF	TGTGCCAGTAGTATAGGAGGGGGAATTCACTATGGCTACACCTTC
-	16	TRBV13	TRBD1	TRBJ2-1	CASSFPSGPGGNEQFF	TGTGCCAGCAGCTTTCCTAGTGGGCCAGGGGGCAATGAGCAGTTCTTC
-	16	TRBV3-1/TRBV3-2	TRBD2	TRBJ2-1	CASSQESGGSYNEQFF	TGTGCCAGCAGCCAAGAAAGCGGGGGCTCCTACAATGAGCAGTTCTTC
-	14	TRBV19	-	TRBJ1-2	CASSRYQGIYGYTF	TGTGCCAGTAGTAGGTACCAGGGGATCTATGGCTACACCTTC
-	12	TRBV12-3/TRBV12-4	-	TRBJ2-5	CASSFREETQYF	TGTGCCAGCAGTTTCAGGGAAGAGACCCAGTACTTC
-	14	TRBV6-2/TRBV6-3	-	TRBJ1-1	CASSRVLGGTEAFF	TGTGCCAGCAGCAGGGTTCTTGGCGGCACTGAAGCTTTCTTT
-	16	TRBV13	-	TRBJ2-7	CASSLVLTSLTHEQYF	TGTGCCAGCAGCTTAGTGTTAACCTCCCTCACCCACGAGCAGTACTTC
-	14	TRBV27	-	TRBJ1-2	CASTPWGGVQGYTF	TGTGCCAGCACCCCCTGGGGGGGGGTTCAGGGCTACACCTTC
-	15	TRBV6-5	TRBD1	TRBJ1-5	CASTKDRGLSQPQHF	TGTGCCAGCACCAAGGACAGGGGGCTTAGTCAGCCCCAGCATTTT
-	15	TRBV13	-	TRBJ2-2	CASSLEGGNTGELFF	TGTGCCAGCAGCTTAGAGGGCGGGAACACCGGGGAGCTGTTTTTT